Below, 27 T cell receptor beta chains from the same sample are listed, as sequenced in a study of lymphopenia after photon versus proton radiotherapy. The table came from immunoSEQ multiplex PCR; TCRdb's copy has only in-frame clones and leaves some out. The sample shows tens of thousands of clones, more than 70% of them seen only once. Sequences were derived from peripheral blood, sampled from a patient treated with photon-based radiotherapy. These receptors originate from a man aged 45-60 years with gastric cancer.

Only a few counts were recorded for this clone. J is TRBJ1-5 and V is TRBV5-8, with D unclear. V shed 6 bases and J shed 2 bases, with 6 bases lying between them. The CDR3 has 12 amino acids. Germline CDR1 SGHTS, CDR2 YDEGEE. The CDR3 nucleotides are TGTGCCAGCAAGTCCGGCAATCAGCCCCAGCATTTT. As protein: CASKSGNQPQHF.

As for this clone: Other DNA sequences in the same sample also yield this CDR3. The chain joins TRBV5-1 to TRBJ1-1; D gene uncertain. Germline-derived CDR1 and CDR2 are SGHRS and YFSETQ. This CDR3 is built from 13 residues. V was shortened by 0 bases and J by 4 bases, with 7 bases between the two germline ends. Here the CDR3 reads CASSLVPGTEAFF. CDR3 nucleotide sequence: TGCGCCAGCAGCTTGGTACCGGGCACTGAAGCTTTCTTT.

In this sample, this clone turned up a few times. This sequence joins TRBV5-1 and TRBJ2-3; D remains unclear. The V gene lost 4 bases and the J gene lost 0 bases, with 12 bases spanning the gap. The germline V gene encodes CDR1 SGHRS and CDR2 YFSETQ. The CDR3 covers 15 residues. CDR3 region: CASSPIGYSTDTQYF. For the CDR3, the DNA is TGCGCCAGCAGCCCAATAGGGTATAGCACAGATACGCAGTATTTT.

The chain has TRBV9 and TRBJ1-4; the D gene is possibly TRBD1 (6 bases). Germline V CDR1 and CDR2: SGDLS, YYNGEE. This CDR3 comprises 16 residues. V gave up 3 bases and J gave up 6 bases, with 18 bases separating them. CDR3 sequence: CASSGIGQYGDEKLFF. The CDR3, as DNA: TGTGCCAGCAGCGGGATCGGACAGTACGGGGATGAAAAACTGTTTTTT.

This clone has a single count. The CDR3 DNA follows: TGTGCCAGCAGGGGAACAGGGGTTGGGGAAAAACTGTTTTTT. It codes for CASRGTGVGEKLFF. The chain carries TRBV2 and TRBJ1-4; TRBD1 matches at 7 bases. Germline V gene data show CDR1 as SNHLY and CDR2 as FYNNEI. Trimming cost V 6 bases and J 8 bases; bases outside gene matches: 9. The CDR3 spans 14 residues.

This chain links TRBV10-1 with TRBJ2-3; 11 nucleotides align to TRBD2. The CDR3 is 16 amino acids. V trimming: 0 bases; J trimming: 2 bases; junction bases outside the gene matches: 1. Germline V gene data show CDR1 as WNHNN and CDR2 as SYGVQD (reference sequence). This chain's CDR3 is CASSESTSGVTDTQYF. In DNA form, the CDR3 reads TGCGCCAGCAGTGAGTCGACTAGCGGGGTCACAGATACGCAGTATTTT.

This rearrangement joins TRBV7-2 to TRBJ2-7; 7 nucleotides agree with TRBD2. The junction had 7 bases not matched to a gene; V was cut back by 5 bases and J by 3 bases. CDR1 is SGHTA, CDR2 FQGNSA, per germline. CDR3 length: 14 residues. CDR3 loop: CASSLMRGYYEQYF. In DNA, the CDR3 is TGTGCCAGCAGCCTTATGCGGGGGTACTACGAGCAGTACTTC.

The rearrangement joins TRBV9 to TRBJ2-7; 9 positions match TRBD2. The ends lost 3 bases at V and 0 bases at J; junction bases unmatched: 7. CDR1 and CDR2 from the germline V gene are SGDLS and YYNGEE. The length of the CDR3 is 16 residues. The CDR3 nucleotides read TGTGCCAGCAGCGCCAGTAGGCGGGAGGGCTCCTACGAGCAGTACTTC. Encoded protein: CASSASRREGSYEQYF.

The chain recombines TRBV7-6 with TRBJ1-5; TRBD1 aligns across 9 bases. This CDR3 region has 14 residues. Germline CDR1 is SGHVS and CDR2 is FNYEAQ. J was trimmed by 6 bases and V by 1 base; bases with no gene match: 1. CDR3: CASSLGTGAQPQHF. CDR3 sequence (DNA): TGTGCCAGCAGCTTAGGGACAGGGGCTCAGCCCCAGCATTTT.

The chain carries TRBV11-2 and TRBJ2-1, with unresolved D. The germline V gene has CDR1 SGHAT and CDR2 FQNNGV. The length of the CDR3 is 14 residues. Trimming took off 0 bases at V and 4 bases at J, with 7 bases between the two ends. The CDR3 region is CASSLDQVYNEQFF. CDR3 sequence (DNA): TGTGCCAGCAGCTTAGATCAGGTGTACAATGAGCAGTTCTTC.

V is TRBV1 and J is TRBJ1-1; the DNA was not used to check the table's D call, TRBD1. TRBV1 is recorded as a pseudogene. This CDR3 is built from 15 residues. The CDR3 region has the DNA TGCACCAGCAAGACTAACGACAGGGAGAACACTGAAGCTTTCTTT. Protein: CTSKTNDRENTEAFF.

The rearrangement uses TRBV30 and TRBJ2-1; TRBD2 matches at 7 bases. The CDR3 contains 13 residues. J gave up 7 bases and V 1 base, and 4 bases lay outside the gene matches. Germline V CDR1 and CDR2: GTSNPN, SVGIG (reference sequence). CDR3 coding DNA: TGTGCCTGGAGTGCAGCGGGAAGGAATGAGCAGTTCTTC. Translating gives CAWSAAGRNEQFF.

The chain combines TRBV5-1 with TRBJ1-1; 7 bases agree with TRBD1. CDR3 length equals 14 residues. The V gene's germline CDR1 is SGHRS and CDR2 YFSETQ. The ends lost 4 bases at V and 0 bases at J; junction bases unmatched: 3. The chain's CDR3 is CASSGTVVNTEAFF. The CDR3, as DNA: TGCGCCAGCAGCGGGACAGTAGTGAACACTGAAGCTTTCTTT.

This chain uses TRBV28 with TRBJ2-3; the D is unclear. Per germline, CDR1 MDHEN and CDR2 SYDVKM. The V end was cut by 5 bases, the J end by 5 bases, with 5 bases between. The CDR3 extends over 11 amino acids. The DNA of the CDR3 is TGTGCCAGCAGTGTGCAAGATACGCAGTATTTT. It codes for CASSVQDTQYF.

J is TRBJ2-5 and V is TRBV15, with D perhaps TRBD1 or TRBD2 (5 bases each). Trimming took 5 bases from V and 2 from J, leaving 9 bases between them. This CDR3 has 13 amino acids. Looked up from germline, CDR1 is LNHNV and CDR2 is YYDKDF (reference sequence). CDR3 sequence: CATSWDLQETQYF. The CDR3 DNA follows: TGTGCCACCAGCTGGGACCTGCAAGAGACCCAGTACTTC.

This chain uses TRBV4-1 with TRBJ2-6, with TRBD1 as a possible D gene (6 bases). The length of the CDR3 is 19 residues. Germline CDR1 and CDR2: MGHRA and YSYEKL. V shed 2 bases and J shed 0 bases, with 17 bases lying between them. The CDR3 coding sequence is TGCGCCAGCAGCCAACGATACGGCACAGGGAGCTCTGGGGCCAACGTCCTGACTTTC. As protein: CASSQRYGTGSSGANVLTF.

V usage is TRBV5-4 and J usage is TRBJ2-1, with D maybe TRBD1 (6 bases). The CDR3 contains 14 residues. Looked up from germline, CDR1 is SGHNT and CDR2 is YYREEE (reference sequence). Trimming pared 4 bases from V and 1 base from J, leaving 9 bases between. The CDR3 spells CASSAGTSYNEQFF. CDR3 nucleotides: TGTGCCAGCAGCGCCGGGACATCCTACAATGAGCAGTTCTTC.

J is TRBJ2-5 and V is TRBV7-2; D gene unclear. The J call may be wrong; the DNA end is better matched by TRBJ2-7. The CDR3 is 12 amino acids. Germline V CDR1 and CDR2: SGHTA, FQGNSA. The CDR3 loop reads CASSPRLDEQYF. CDR3 DNA sequence: TGTGCCAGCAGCCCCAGGTTAGACGAGCAGTACTTC.

The chain combines TRBV19 with TRBJ2-2; D is ambiguous. Germline assignment: CDR1 LNHDA and CDR2 SQIVND (reference sequence). The germline V and J ends were trimmed by 9 bases and 5 bases, with 13 bases remaining between them. The CDR3 runs to 13 residues. Written as DNA, the CDR3 is TGTGCCAGCTCTCATCTAAGAACCGGGGAGCTGTTTTTT. It codes for CASSHLRTGELFF.

The chain recombines TRBV11-2 with TRBJ2-7; 8 nucleotides align to TRBD1. From germline, CDR1 is SGHAT and CDR2 FQNNGV. This CDR3 is built from 16 residues. After removal of 0 bases from V and 6 bases from J, the junction contained 10 bases not matched to a gene. The chain's CDR3 is CASSLDRRTGISEQYF. Written as DNA, the CDR3 is TGTGCCAGCAGCTTAGATCGGAGGACAGGGATATCCGAGCAGTACTTC.

V usage is TRBV2 and J usage is TRBJ2-3, with D hard to call. Trimming took 6 bases from V and 2 from J, leaving 18 bases between them. The CDR3 is 16 residues long. Germline V gives CDR1 SNHLY, CDR2 FYNNEI. The CDR3, as DNA: TGTGCCAGCAGCCCCAATCCGTCCGGCCTCACAGATACGCAGTATTTT. Its translation is CASSPNPSGLTDTQYF.

The chain recombines TRBV5-4 with TRBJ2-2; D is undetermined. V was trimmed by 0 bases and J by 6 bases, leaving 6 bases between them. The V gene's germline CDR1 is SGHNT and CDR2 YYREEE (reference sequence). This CDR3 is built from 13 residues. The CDR3 region has the DNA TGTGCCAGCAGCTTGGAAGCTGCCGGGGAGCTGTTTTTT. Residues: CASSLEAAGELFF.

CDR3: CASSDGTNNSPLHF. CDR3 coding DNA: TGTGCCAGCAGCGACGGGACTAATAATTCACCCCTCCACTTT. The rearrangement uses TRBV5-6 and TRBJ1-6; perhaps TRBD1 as D (5 bases). V dropped 4 bases and J dropped 5 bases, with 10 bases sitting between them. CDR3 length: 14 amino acids. CDR1 and CDR2 from the germline V gene are SGHDT and YYEEEE.

The chain couples TRBV29-1 to TRBJ1-1; 7 bases agree with TRBD1. Germline lookup yields CDR1 SQVTM and CDR2 ANQGSEA. V shed 7 bases and J 0 bases; nucleotides not matched to a gene: 5. The length of the CDR3 is 13 residues. The CDR3 is CSAWTGLNTEAFF. The CDR3 coding sequence is TGCAGCGCCTGGACAGGTTTGAACACTGAAGCTTTCTTT.

This sequence joins TRBV4-1 and TRBJ2-1; 9 bases fit TRBD2. This CDR3 is 15 amino acids long. The ends lost 0 bases at V and 4 bases at J; junction bases unmatched: 1. Per germline, CDR1 MGHRA and CDR2 YSYEKL. Written as DNA, the CDR3 is TGCGCCAGCAGCCAAGAAGCGGGAGGATACAATGAGCAGTTCTTC. This sequence encodes CASSQEAGGYNEQFF.

This clone was seen once. This chain links TRBV29-1 with TRBJ2-3; 10 bases align to TRBD1. Trimming cost V 4 bases and J 4 bases; bases outside gene matches: 5. Germline CDR1 is SQVTM and CDR2 is ANQGSEA. The CDR3 extends over 14 amino acids. The CDR3 loop reads CSVAGTGVPDTQYF. Here the CDR3 DNA reads TGCAGCGTTGCAGGGACAGGGGTCCCAGATACGCAGTATTTT.

This chain joins TRBV29-1 and TRBJ2-1; 7 nucleotides align to TRBD1. Germline-derived CDR1 and CDR2 are SQVTM and ANQGSEA. The CDR3 is made up of 15 amino acids. J gave up 4 bases and V 0 bases, and 6 bases lay outside the gene matches. The CDR3 DNA sequence: TGCAGCGTTGAAGATAACAGGGGAGCTTACAATGAGCAGTTCTTC. It codes for CSVEDNRGAYNEQFF.